Shown below are 15 T cell receptor beta chains from a single sample sequenced in a study of blood T cell repertoires in COVID-19. Data came from immunoSEQ multiplex PCR; TCRdb stores just in-frame clones and leaves some out. The sample shows tens of thousands of clones, around 77% of them seen only once. The sample taken for sequencing was peripheral blood. These receptors all come from a man aged 80 or over with active or convalescent COVID-19.

The V call is TRBV11-3, the J call TRBJ2-7; TRBD1 matches at 7 bases. CDR1 is SGHNT and CDR2 is YENEEA in the germline V gene. CDR3 size: 14 residues. J was trimmed by 6 bases and V by 0 bases; bases with no gene match: 5. This CDR3 reads CASSLDLDRSEQYF. CDR3 in DNA: TGTGCCAGCAGCTTAGATCTGGACAGGAGCGAGCAGTACTTC.

V usage is TRBV4-3 and J usage is TRBJ2-1, with 7 bases identical to TRBD1. This CDR3 contains 15 residues. Germline CDR1 and CDR2: LGHNA and YSLEER. Trimming took 6 bases from V and 2 from J; bases not matched to a gene: 7. The CDR3 is CASSRYRGTYNEQFF. The CDR3 nucleotides read TGCGCCAGCAGTCGATACAGGGGCACCTACAATGAGCAGTTCTTC.

The chain combines TRBV9 with TRBJ2-5; weak D call: TRBD1 (6 bases). CDR3 length: 13 amino acids. CDR1 SGDLS and CDR2 YYNGEE come from the germline V gene. V dropped 4 bases and J dropped 3 bases, with 10 bases sitting between them. The DNA of the CDR3 is TGTGCCAGCAGCCCCCACAGGGAAGAGACCCAGTACTTC. It specifies CASSPHREETQYF.

The V gene is TRBV27, the J gene TRBJ1-2; 8 nucleotides align to TRBD1. The CDR3 consists of 14 residues. V trimming: 5 bases; J trimming: 2 bases; junction bases outside the gene matches: 4. Looked up from germline, CDR1 is MNHEY and CDR2 is SMNVEV (reference sequence). The CDR3 region is CASSPSGGNYGYTF. The CDR3 DNA reads as TGTGCCAGCAGTCCATCAGGGGGCAACTATGGCTACACCTTC.

This clone occurred many times. The J gene is TRBJ2-5, the V gene TRBV2, with 11 positions matching TRBD1. V trimming: 6 bases; J trimming: 4 bases; junction bases outside the gene matches: 7. The length of the CDR3 is 15 residues. Germline assignment: CDR1 SNHLY and CDR2 FYNNEI. The CDR3 DNA reads as TGTGCCAGCAGCCCGGACAGGGGGCACGGAGAGACCCAGTACTTC. Encoded protein: CASSPDRGHGETQYF. Full variable domain (missing parts from reference TRBV2 and TRBJ2-5): EPEVTQTPSHQVTQMGQEVILRCVPISNHLYFYWYRQILGQKVEFLVSFYNNEISEKSEIFDDQFSVERPDGSNFTLKIRSTKLEDSAMYFCASSPDRGHGETQYFGPGTRLLVL.

J is TRBJ1-1 and V is TRBV18; 12 positions agree with TRBD1. This CDR3 is built from 17 residues. J lost 1 base, V lost 2 bases, and 5 bases had no gene match. Per germline, CDR1 KGHSH and CDR2 LQKENI. CDR3 nucleotides: TGTGCCAGCTCACCATTATCGGGACAGGGGGCGAACACTGAAGCTTTCTTT. Translating gives CASSPLSGQGANTEAFF.

V is TRBV9 and J is TRBJ2-5, with D possibly matching TRBD2 (7 bases). CDR3 length: 15 residues. Germline V gene data show CDR1 as SGDLS and CDR2 as YYNGEE. V shed 0 bases and J shed 4 bases, with 13 bases lying between them. This CDR3 is CASSVGAGARETQYF. The CDR3 DNA sequence: TGTGCCAGCAGCGTAGGGGCGGGGGCGCGAGAGACCCAGTACTTC.

This chain connects TRBV23-1 to TRBJ1-5, with D perhaps matching TRBD1 (6 bases). TRBV23-1 is noted as an ORF with a role that remains uncertain. Trimming stripped 3 bases from V and 4 bases from J, with 10 bases between. This CDR3 is built from 14 residues. The DNA for the CDR3 is TGCGCCAGCAGTCAGGGGGCCGAGAATCAGCCCCAGCATTTT. As protein: CASSQGAENQPQHF.

This clone occurred once. The chain is built from TRBV5-1 and TRBJ1-6, with D possibly matching TRBD1 (5 bases). V lost 6 bases and J 10 bases, leaving 20 bases between the germline ends. CDR1 is SGHRS and CDR2 is YFSETQ in the germline V gene. The CDR3 extends over 15 amino acids. This chain's CDR3 is CASTTGVAGPSPLHF. Written as DNA, the CDR3 is TGCGCCAGCACCACGGGGGTCGCCGGACCCTCACCCCTCCACTTT. Using reference TRBV5-1 and TRBJ1-6 for the parts outside the CDR3, the full variable domain is KAGVTQTPRYLIKTRGQQVTLSCSPISGHRSVSWYQQTPGQGLQFLFEYFSETQRNKGNFPGRFSGRQFSNSRSEMNVSTLELGDSALYLCASTTGVAGPSPLHFGNGTRLTVT.

The rearrangement uses TRBV3-1 (or the pseudogene TRBV3-2) and TRBJ1-3; D not resolved. With 4 bases removed from V and 2 bases from J, the gap between germline ends came to 12 bases. The CDR3 consists of 15 residues. Germline assignment: CDR1 LGHDT and CDR2 YNNKEL (reference sequence). CDR3 loop: CASSLGVGAGNTIYF. As DNA, the CDR3 is TGTGCCAGCAGCCTCGGGGTTGGGGCTGGAAACACCATATATTTT.

The chain uses TRBV12-3 or TRBV12-4 and TRBJ2-1, with a tentative D call TRBD2 (6 bases). The germline V and J ends were trimmed by 0 bases and 9 bases, with 6 bases remaining between them. The CDR3 length is 12 residues. The CDR3 nucleotides are TGTGCCAGCAGTTTAGCGCGGGGTGAGCAGTTCTTC. Residues: CASSLARGEQFF.

This clone was found a few times. The gene calls are TRBV6-5 and TRBJ2-7; D is possibly TRBD2 (5 bases). The CDR3 sequence is 14 residues long. Germline CDR1 is MNHEY and CDR2 is SVGAGI. The germline V and J ends were trimmed by 9 bases and 4 bases, with 19 bases remaining between them. The DNA of the CDR3 is TGTGCCAGTAAGTTAGGGCAGAGAGGGTACGAGCAGTACTTC. Its protein product is CASKLGQRGYEQYF.

The chain combines TRBV12-5 with TRBJ1-2; D possibly corresponds to TRBD1 (5 bases). This CDR3 has 16 residues. Germline assignment: CDR1 LGHNT and CDR2 FRNRAP. Trimming removed 11 bases at V and 4 bases at J, with 26 bases between. The CDR3 nucleotides read TGTGCTGGTTCAACGGGCAGGAGGGGATTATCCTATGGCTACACCTTC. Protein product: CAGSTGRRGLSYGYTF.

The chain has TRBV29-1 and TRBJ2-3; D is perhaps TRBD2 (6 bases). CDR1 and CDR2 from the germline V gene are SQVTM and ANQGSEA. This CDR3 contains 14 residues. Trimming took off 3 bases at V and 4 bases at J, with 14 bases between the two ends. The CDR3 DNA reads as TGCAGCGTTGAGGCGACCGGGGGATCAGATACGCAGTATTTT. It translates to CSVEATGGSDTQYF.

This chain uses TRBV28 with TRBJ2-7; 8 bases agree with TRBD1. The germline gives CDR1 MDHEN, CDR2 SYDVKM. The CDR3 runs to 14 residues. The V gene end was trimmed by 5 bases and the J gene end by 4 bases; junction bases not matched to a gene: 7. CDR3 region: CASSLRQGRYEQYF. The CDR3 DNA reads as TGTGCCAGCAGTCTGCGACAGGGGAGGTACGAGCAGTACTTC.